This T cell receptor beta chain emerged from a study of blood T cell repertoires in COVID-19. The protocol was immunoSEQ multiplex PCR, while the TCRdb copy is restricted to in-frame clones and leaves out a portion. The sample contains some 410,000 clones, 85% to 90% of which appear only once. This CDR3 comprises 13 residues. The V end lost 7 bases, the J end lost 3 bases, and 12 bases lay between the germline ends. Germline CDR1 and CDR2: ENHRY and SYGVKD. The rearrangement links TRBV10-3 to TRBJ1-1; possibly TRBD1 for D (6 bases). This receptor was identified in a woman under 40 with acute COVID-19. The source material was PBMCs or T cells enriched from blood (not recorded which). CDR3 bases: TGTGCCATCAACAGGGCCGGGGACACTGAAGCTTTCTTT. Its translation: CAINRAGDTEAFF.